Given below is one T cell receptor (beta chain) in context. Sequencing was performed with immunoSEQ multiplex PCR; in TCRdb, only in-frame clones are kept and a portion is missing. Found here are 150,000 to 200,000 clones, about 79% of them singletons; the top ten hold around 24%. CDR3 size: 18 residues. Germline V CDR1 and CDR2: MNHNS, SASEGT. The junction had 12 bases not matched to a gene; V was cut back by 1 base and J by 5 bases. This entry is derived from a study of blood T cell repertoires in COVID-19. The V call is TRBV6-1, the J call TRBJ2-7; 12 nucleotides align to TRBD1. The clonotype comes from a woman between 70 and 85 years old with acute or convalescent COVID-19. Material: peripheral blood. The CDR3 DNA reads as TGTGCCAGCAGTGAAGTAACGGGTCGCGGGACAGGGGGCAACGAGCAGTACTTC. It yields the protein CASSEVTGRGTGGNEQYF.